This T cell receptor beta chain was profiled in a study of T cell repertoires in cytomegalovirus infection (dated by TCRdb to between 2017 and 2020). Regarding the study in general: Recently identified HLA-C-restricted CMV epitopes, whose presentation resists viral immunomodulation, were targeted by peptide stimulations together with well-studied HLA-B-restricted epitopes. Donor HLA type was relevant to the analysis, as public TCR beta signatures indicated carriage of CMV infection together with the matching HLA type.

Reading the label with the study, this specimen's treatment or condition is: in vitro stimulation with specific CMV peptide epitopes to enrich CMV-specific T cells. The study at large found these results: In both this cohort and an independent roughly 350-donor cohort, the cumulative frequency of public TCR beta family members distinguished carriers of CMV infection plus the relevant HLA type. The ex vivo response was dominated by HLA-C-restricted CMV-specific TCR beta clonotypes, which also provided the single most frequent clonotype in two of eight donors.

This clonotype has ten or more counts. What this receptor recognizes is not known. Qualities for individual bases were not recorded, and no much larger clone is one base off. The germline ends are 16 bases apart after V is trimmed by 2 bases and J by 3 bases. Including the terminal cysteine and phenylalanine, the CDR3 comprises 16 residues. This entry keeps only the CDR3 DNA: 48 bases, framed from base 1. Sequencer: Illumina HiSeq 1500. The public reads were quality trimmed at Q25 with fastp and then assembled into clones with MiXCR by TCRdb, keeping productive beta chains. Entries are consolidated by CDR3 protein sequence, retaining the most common genes and DNA. In this sample the table shows roughly 700,000 distinct CDR3 sequences, around a third of which occur a single time. Of the sample, approximately 18% falls within the top ten clones.

This chain is built from TRBV12-3 or TRBV12-4 and TRBJ1-1; TRBD1 could be the D gene, as 5 bases match. This sequence was found in a human donor in good health (CMV status not recorded). Some clones in this sample may be carry-over from other donors' samples. Specimen: cultured PBMCs, collected from culture after CMV antigen stimulation. CDR3 loop: CASSLITGPVDTEAFF. In nucleotides, the sequence is TGTGCCAGCAGTTTAATCACAGGCCCTGTGGACACTGAAGCTTTCTTT.